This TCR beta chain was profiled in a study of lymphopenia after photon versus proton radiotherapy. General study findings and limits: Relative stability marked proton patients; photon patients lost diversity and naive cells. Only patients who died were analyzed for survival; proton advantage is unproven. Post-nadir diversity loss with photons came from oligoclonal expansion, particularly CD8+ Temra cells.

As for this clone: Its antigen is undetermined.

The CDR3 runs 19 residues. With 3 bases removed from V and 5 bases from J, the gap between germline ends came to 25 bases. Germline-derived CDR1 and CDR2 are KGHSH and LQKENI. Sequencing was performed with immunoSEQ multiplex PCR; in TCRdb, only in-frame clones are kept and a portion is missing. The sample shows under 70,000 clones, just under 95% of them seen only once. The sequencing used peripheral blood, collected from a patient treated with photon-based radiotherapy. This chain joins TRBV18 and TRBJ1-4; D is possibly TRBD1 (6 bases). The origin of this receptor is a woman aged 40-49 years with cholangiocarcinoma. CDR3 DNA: TGTGCCAGCTCACCTGGGAACAGGGAAGTCCCAATCAGGAATGAAAAACTGTTTTTT. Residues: CASSPGNREVPIRNEKLFF.